These T cell receptor beta chains were read from a single sample in a study of T cells after yellow fever vaccination. TCRdb re-called the 5' RACE reads with MiXCR, one entry per CDR3 protein. The table has hundreds of thousands of distinct CDR3 sequences, roughly 13% seen once; the top ten hold more than 12%. Sequenced here: PBMCs, sampled on the day of the yellow fever booster vaccination. These receptors were collected from a man aged 25 to 40 who received the YFV17D yellow fever vaccine. Both conserved end residues are part of each CDR3. The D gene is left open where the match is weak. Clone size is not always given. Where it is, it says once, few, many or a class for expanded clones.

J: TRBJ1-2; V: TRBV12-3/TRBV12-4; size: NA; D: TRBD1; CDR3: CASSSQTGGGGYTF; DNA: TGTGCCAGCAGTTCGCAGACAGGGGGCGGTGGCTACACCTTC
J: TRBJ2-1; V: TRBV5-1; size: few; D: TRBD1; CDR3: CASSSQGQPTTQSYNEQFF; DNA: TGCGCCAGCAGCTCGCAGGGACAGCCAACTACCCAATCCTACAATGAGCAGTTCTTC
J: TRBJ2-5; V: TRBV11-2; size: NA; D: NA; CDR3: CASSFIGGQETQYF; DNA: TGTGCCAGCAGCTTTATCGGGGGCCAAGAGACCCAGTACTTC
J: TRBJ2-1; V: TRBV30; size: NA; D: NA; CDR3: CAWAHSYNEQFF; DNA: TGTGCCTGGGCCCATTCCTACAATGAGCAGTTCTTC
J: TRBJ2-5; V: TRBV14; size: once; D: NA; CDR3: CASSSQLGGSETQYF; DNA: TGTGCCAGCAGCTCCCAATTGGGGGGATCAGAGACCCAGTACTTC
J: TRBJ2-7; V: TRBV24-1; size: NA; D: TRBD2; CDR3: CATSDSGTSGRQYF; DNA: TGTGCCACCAGTGATAGCGGGACTAGCGGGAGGCAGTACTTC
J: TRBJ2-1; V: TRBV19; size: few; D: TRBD2; CDR3: CASSIGTSGTTEQFF; DNA: TGTGCCAGTAGTATCGGGACTAGCGGGACTACTGAGCAGTTCTTC
J: TRBJ2-1; V: TRBV3-1; size: NA; D: NA; CDR3: CASSLTLLAIPYNEQFF; DNA: TGTGCCAGCAGCCTTACCCTTCTAGCGATCCCCTACAATGAGCAGTTCTTC
J: TRBJ2-1; V: TRBV9; size: NA; D: TRBD2; CDR3: CASSVGTSGSFRSIGNNEQFF; DNA: TGTGCCAGCAGCGTTGGGACTAGCGGGAGCTTTCGTTCAATTGGCAACAATGAGCAGTTCTTC
J: TRBJ2-3; V: TRBV20-1; size: NA; D: NA; CDR3: CSARGAELAGTDTQYF; DNA: TGCAGTGCTCGAGGAGCAGAGCTAGCCGGCACAGATACGCAGTATTTT
J: TRBJ1-4; V: TRBV29-1; size: NA; D: NA; CDR3: CSVEHATNEKLFF; DNA: TGCAGCGTCGAGCATGCAACTAATGAAAAACTGTTTTTT
J: TRBJ2-3; V: TRBV14; size: few; D: TRBD2; CDR3: CASSQDRSSGSVQYF; DNA: TGTGCCAGCAGCCAAGATCGGTCTAGCGGGAGCGTGCAGTATTTT
J: TRBJ2-6; V: TRBV7-8; size: few; D: TRBD1; CDR3: CASSLRTGKNGANVLTF; DNA: TGTGCCAGCAGCCTCCGGACAGGGAAAAATGGGGCCAACGTCCTGACTTTC
J: TRBJ2-5; V: TRBV11-2; size: few; D: TRBD2; CDR3: CASSWTGGSGRGETQYF; DNA: TGTGCCAGCAGCTGGACGGGGGGTAGCGGGAGAGGGGAGACCCAGTACTTC
J: TRBJ2-7; V: TRBV20-1; size: few; D: NA; CDR3: CSASPTGNHEQYF; DNA: TGCAGTGCTAGCCCTACAGGGAACCACGAGCAGTACTTC
J: TRBJ2-5; V: TRBV7-8; size: many; D: NA; CDR3: CASSLGRIGQETQYF; DNA: TGTGCCAGCAGCTTAGGCAGGATAGGGCAAGAGACCCAGTACTTC
J: TRBJ2-1; V: TRBV5-5; size: NA; D: NA; CDR3: CASSLSIGFDNEQFF; DNA: TGTGCCAGCAGCTTGAGTATAGGATTCGACAATGAGCAGTTCTTC
J: TRBJ2-7; V: TRBV28; size: NA; D: NA; CDR3: CASSTAAGSLEQYF; DNA: TGTGCCAGCAGTACAGCAGCAGGTTCGCTCGAGCAGTACTTC
J: TRBJ2-1; V: TRBV13; size: NA; D: TRBD2; CDR3: CASSSPRPLAGGRDEQFF; DNA: TGTGCCAGCAGCTCTCCCAGACCCCTAGCGGGAGGGAGGGATGAGCAGTTCTTC
J: TRBJ2-2; V: TRBV20-1; size: NA; D: NA; CDR3: CSASLDTGELFF; DNA: TGCAGTGCTTCACTTGACACCGGGGAGCTGTTTTTT
J: TRBJ1-6; V: TRBV3-1; size: few; D: NA; CDR3: CASSQGGVGSPLHF; DNA: TGTGCCAGCAGCCAAGGGGGAGTGGGATCACCCCTCCACTTT
J: TRBJ2-1; V: TRBV7-8; size: NA; D: TRBD2; CDR3: CASSPTGTSQLLGVNEQFF; DNA: TGTGCCAGCAGCCCCACAGGGACTAGCCAATTGTTGGGTGTCAATGAGCAGTTCTTC
J: TRBJ2-3; V: TRBV7-2; size: NA; D: NA; CDR3: CASSPVFITDTQYF; DNA: TGTGCCAGCAGCCCCGTCTTTATAACGGATACGCAGTATTTT
J: TRBJ1-1; V: TRBV3-1; size: few; D: NA; CDR3: CASSQGGPLNTEAFF; DNA: TGTGCCAGCAGCCAAGGTGGGCCCTTGAACACTGAAGCTTTCTTT
J: TRBJ2-1; V: TRBV7-2; size: NA; D: TRBD1; CDR3: CASSYDRGEQFF; DNA: TGTGCCAGCAGCTACGACAGGGGTGAGCAGTTCTTC
J: TRBJ2-7; V: TRBV7-2; size: NA; D: NA; CDR3: CASSLNTRVSYEQYF; DNA: TGTGCCAGCAGCTTAAATACGCGGGTCTCCTACGAGCAGTACTTC
J: TRBJ1-1; V: TRBV6-5; size: many; D: NA; CDR3: CASRTRGTEAFF; DNA: TGTGCCAGCCGAACCAGGGGCACTGAAGCTTTCTTT
J: TRBJ2-1; V: TRBV5-1; size: NA; D: TRBD2; CDR3: CASSLVGLAGTNEQFF; DNA: TGCGCCAGCAGCTTGGTAGGACTAGCGGGGACAAATGAGCAGTTCTTC